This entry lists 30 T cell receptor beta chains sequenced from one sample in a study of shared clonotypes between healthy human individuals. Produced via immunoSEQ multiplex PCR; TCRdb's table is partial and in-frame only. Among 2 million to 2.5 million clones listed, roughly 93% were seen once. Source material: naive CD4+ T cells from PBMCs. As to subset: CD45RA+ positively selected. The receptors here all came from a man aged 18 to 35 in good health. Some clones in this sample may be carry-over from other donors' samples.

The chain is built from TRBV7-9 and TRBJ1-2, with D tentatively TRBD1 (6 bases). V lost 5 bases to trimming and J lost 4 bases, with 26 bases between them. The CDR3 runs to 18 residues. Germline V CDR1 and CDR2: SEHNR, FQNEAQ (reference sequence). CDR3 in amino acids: CASSPPPTGPSRGYGYTF. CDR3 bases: TGTGCCAGCAGCCCGCCACCCACAGGGCCCTCGAGAGGCTATGGCTACACCTTC. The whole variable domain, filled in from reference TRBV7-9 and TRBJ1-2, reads DTGVSQNPRHKITKRGQNVTFRCDPISEHNRLYWYRQTLGQGPEFLTYFQNEAQLEKSRLLSDRFSAERPKGSFSTLEIQRTEQGDSAMYLCASSPPPTGPSRGYGYTFGSGTRLTVV.

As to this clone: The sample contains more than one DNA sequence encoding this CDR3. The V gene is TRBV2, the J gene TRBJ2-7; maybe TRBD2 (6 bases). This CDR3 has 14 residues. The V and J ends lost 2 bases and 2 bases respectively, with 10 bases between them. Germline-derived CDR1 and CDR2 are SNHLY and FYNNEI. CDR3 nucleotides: TGTGCCAGCAGTGAACAGGGACTGACCTACGAGCAGTACTTC. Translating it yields CASSEQGLTYEQYF.

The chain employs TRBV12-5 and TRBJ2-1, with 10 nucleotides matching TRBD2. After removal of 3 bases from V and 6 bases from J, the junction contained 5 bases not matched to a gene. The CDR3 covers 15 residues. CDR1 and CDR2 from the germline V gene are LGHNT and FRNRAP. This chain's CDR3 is CASGLLAGGTNEQFF. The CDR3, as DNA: TGTGCTAGTGGTTTATTAGCGGGGGGCACCAATGAGCAGTTCTTC.

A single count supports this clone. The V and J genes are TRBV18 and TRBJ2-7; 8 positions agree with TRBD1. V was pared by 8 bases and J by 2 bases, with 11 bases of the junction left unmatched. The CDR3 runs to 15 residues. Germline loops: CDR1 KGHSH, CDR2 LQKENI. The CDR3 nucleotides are TGTGCCAGCCAGGGACGTACAGGGGGTACCTACGAGCAGTACTTC. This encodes CASQGRTGGTYEQYF.

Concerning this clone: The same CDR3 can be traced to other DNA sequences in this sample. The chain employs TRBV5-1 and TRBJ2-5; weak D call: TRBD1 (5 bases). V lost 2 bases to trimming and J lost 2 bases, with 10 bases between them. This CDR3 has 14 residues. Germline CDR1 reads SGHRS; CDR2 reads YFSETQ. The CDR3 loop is CASSFRQIQETQYF. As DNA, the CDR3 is TGCGCCAGCAGCTTCCGACAGATACAAGAGACCCAGTACTTC. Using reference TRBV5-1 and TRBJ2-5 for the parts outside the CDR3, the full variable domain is KAGVTQTPRYLIKTRGQQVTLSCSPISGHRSVSWYQQTPGQGLQFLFEYFSETQRNKGNFPGRFSGRQFSNSRSEMNVSTLELGDSALYLCASSFRQIQETQYFGPGTRLLVL.

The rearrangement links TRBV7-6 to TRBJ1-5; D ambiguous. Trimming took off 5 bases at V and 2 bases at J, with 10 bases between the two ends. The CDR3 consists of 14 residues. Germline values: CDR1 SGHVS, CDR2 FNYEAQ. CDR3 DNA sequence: TGTGCCAGCAGCCGAAATACCGGCAATCAGCCCCAGCATTTT. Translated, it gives CASSRNTGNQPQHF.

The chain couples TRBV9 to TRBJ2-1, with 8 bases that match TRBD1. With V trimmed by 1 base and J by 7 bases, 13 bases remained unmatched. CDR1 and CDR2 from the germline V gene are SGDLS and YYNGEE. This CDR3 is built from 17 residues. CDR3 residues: CASSVSNQGASLNEQFF. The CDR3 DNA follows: TGTGCCAGCAGCGTATCTAATCAGGGGGCATCCCTAAATGAGCAGTTCTTC.

This CDR3 is CASSLGGQAYEQYF. CDR3 in DNA: TGTGCCAGCAGCTTAGGCGGGCAGGCCTACGAGCAGTACTTC. The chain couples TRBV6-5 to TRBJ2-7, with D perhaps matching TRBD2 (5 bases). The CDR3 covers 14 residues. Germline CDR1 MNHEY, CDR2 SVGAGI. V lost 6 bases, J lost 2 bases, and 14 bases lay in between.

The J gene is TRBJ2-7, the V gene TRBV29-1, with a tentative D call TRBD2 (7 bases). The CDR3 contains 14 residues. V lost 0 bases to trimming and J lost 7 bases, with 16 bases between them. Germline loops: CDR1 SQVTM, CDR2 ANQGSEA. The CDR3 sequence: CSVEDRRGGLEQYF. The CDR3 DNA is TGCAGCGTTGAAGACCGACGCGGGGGCTTAGAGCAGTACTTC.

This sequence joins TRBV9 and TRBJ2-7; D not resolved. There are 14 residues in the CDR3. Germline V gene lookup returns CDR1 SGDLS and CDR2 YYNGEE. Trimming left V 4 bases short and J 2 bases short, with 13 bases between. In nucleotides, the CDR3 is TGTGCCAGCAGCTTGGATGGCACTACCTACGAGCAGTACTTC. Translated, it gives CASSLDGTTYEQYF.

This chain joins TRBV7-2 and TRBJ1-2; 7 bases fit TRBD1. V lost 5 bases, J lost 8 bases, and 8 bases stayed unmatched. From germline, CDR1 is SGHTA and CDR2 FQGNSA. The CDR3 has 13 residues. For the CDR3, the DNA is TGTGCCAGCAGCCCAGACAGGGTTGAGGGCTACACCTTC. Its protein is CASSPDRVEGYTF.

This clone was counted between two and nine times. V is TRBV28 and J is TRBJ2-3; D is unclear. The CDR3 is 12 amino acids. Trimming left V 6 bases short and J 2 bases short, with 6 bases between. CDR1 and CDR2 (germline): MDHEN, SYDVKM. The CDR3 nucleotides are TGTGCCAGCAGGTCCAACACAGATACGCAGTATTTT. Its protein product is CASRSNTDTQYF. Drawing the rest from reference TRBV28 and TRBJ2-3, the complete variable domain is DVKVTQSSRYLVKRTGEKVFLECVQDMDHENMFWYRQDPGLGLRLIYFSYDVKMKEKGDIPEGYSVSREKKERFSLILESASTNQTSMYLCASRSNTDTQYFGPGTRLTVL.

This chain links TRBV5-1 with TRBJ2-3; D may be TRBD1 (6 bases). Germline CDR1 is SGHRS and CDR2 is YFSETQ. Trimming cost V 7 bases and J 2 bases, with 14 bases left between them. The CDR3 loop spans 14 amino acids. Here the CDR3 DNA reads TGCGCCAGCGCAGAGACAGGAACCACAGATACGCAGTATTTT. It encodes CASAETGTTDTQYF.

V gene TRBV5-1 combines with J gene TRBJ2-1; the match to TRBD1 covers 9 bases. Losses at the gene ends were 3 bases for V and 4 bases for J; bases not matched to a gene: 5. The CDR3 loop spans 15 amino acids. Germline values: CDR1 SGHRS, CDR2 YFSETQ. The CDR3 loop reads CASSSAQGAYNEQFF. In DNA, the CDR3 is TGCGCCAGCAGCTCCGCACAGGGGGCGTACAATGAGCAGTTCTTC.

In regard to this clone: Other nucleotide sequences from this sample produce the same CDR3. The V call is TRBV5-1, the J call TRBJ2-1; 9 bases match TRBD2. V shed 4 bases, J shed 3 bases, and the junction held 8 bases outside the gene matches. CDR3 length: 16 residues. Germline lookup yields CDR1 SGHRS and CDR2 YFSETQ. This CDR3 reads CASSTVAGVGYNEQFF. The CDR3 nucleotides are TGCGCCAGCAGCACAGTAGCGGGAGTAGGCTACAATGAGCAGTTCTTC.

This CDR3 reads CASSLAGRGDGTPVNQPQHF. CDR3 nucleotides: TGCGCCAGCAGCTTGGCCGGAAGGGGGGACGGGACTCCAGTCAATCAGCCCCAGCATTTT. The rearrangement links TRBV5-1 to TRBJ1-5; perhaps TRBD1 as D (6 bases). CDR1 is SGHRS and CDR2 is YFSETQ in the germline V gene. The CDR3 runs 20 residues. Trimming left V 0 bases short and J 3 bases short, with 25 bases between.

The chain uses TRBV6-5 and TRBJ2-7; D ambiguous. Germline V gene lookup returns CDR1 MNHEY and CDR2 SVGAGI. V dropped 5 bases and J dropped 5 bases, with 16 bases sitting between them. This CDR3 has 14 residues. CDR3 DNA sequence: TGTGCCAGCAGTCCGGACCCACGATCGAACGAGCAGTACTTC. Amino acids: CASSPDPRSNEQYF.

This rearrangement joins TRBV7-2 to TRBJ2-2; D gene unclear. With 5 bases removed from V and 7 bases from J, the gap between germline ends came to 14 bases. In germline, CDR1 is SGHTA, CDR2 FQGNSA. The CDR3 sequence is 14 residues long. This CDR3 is CASSPPRVGGELFF. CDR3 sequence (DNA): TGTGCCAGCAGCCCGCCCCGAGTCGGCGGGGAGCTGTTTTTT.

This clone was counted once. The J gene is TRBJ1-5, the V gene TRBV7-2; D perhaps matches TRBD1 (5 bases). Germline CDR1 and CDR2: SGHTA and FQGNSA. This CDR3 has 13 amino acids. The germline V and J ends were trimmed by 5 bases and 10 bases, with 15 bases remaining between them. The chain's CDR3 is CASSQRGTGPQHF. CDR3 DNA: TGTGCCAGCAGCCAACGAGGGACTGGTCCCCAGCATTTT.

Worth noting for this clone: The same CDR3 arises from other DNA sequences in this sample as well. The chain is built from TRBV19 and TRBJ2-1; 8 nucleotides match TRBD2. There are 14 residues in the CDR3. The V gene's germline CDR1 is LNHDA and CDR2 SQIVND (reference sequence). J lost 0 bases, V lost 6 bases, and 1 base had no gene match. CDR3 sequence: CASRSGSSYNEQFF. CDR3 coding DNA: TGTGCCAGTAGAAGCGGGAGCTCCTACAATGAGCAGTTCTTC.

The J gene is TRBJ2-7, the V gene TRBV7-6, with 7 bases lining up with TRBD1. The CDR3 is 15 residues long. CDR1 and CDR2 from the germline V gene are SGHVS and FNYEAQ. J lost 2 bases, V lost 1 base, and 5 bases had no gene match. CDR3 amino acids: CASSLEVGGTYEQYF. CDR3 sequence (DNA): TGTGCCAGCAGCTTAGAAGTAGGGGGCACCTACGAGCAGTACTTC.

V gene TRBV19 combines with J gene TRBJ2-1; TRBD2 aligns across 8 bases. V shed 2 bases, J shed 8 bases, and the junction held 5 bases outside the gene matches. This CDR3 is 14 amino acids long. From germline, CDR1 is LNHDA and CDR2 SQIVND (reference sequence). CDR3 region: CASSIWVGRDEQFF. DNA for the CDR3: TGTGCCAGTAGTATATGGGTCGGGAGGGATGAGCAGTTCTTC.

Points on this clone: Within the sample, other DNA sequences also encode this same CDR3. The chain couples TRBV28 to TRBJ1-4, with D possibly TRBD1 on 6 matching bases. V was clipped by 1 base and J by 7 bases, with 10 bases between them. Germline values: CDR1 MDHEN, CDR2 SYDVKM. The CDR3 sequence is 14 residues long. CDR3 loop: CASSLSGAGEKLFF. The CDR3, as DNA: TGTGCCAGCAGTTTATCAGGGGCCGGTGAAAAACTGTTTTTT.

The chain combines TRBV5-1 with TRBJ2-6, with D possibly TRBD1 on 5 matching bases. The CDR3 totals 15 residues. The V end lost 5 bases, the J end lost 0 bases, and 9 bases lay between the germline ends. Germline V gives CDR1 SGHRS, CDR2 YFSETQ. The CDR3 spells CASRADSSGANVLTF. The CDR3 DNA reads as TGCGCCAGCAGAGCAGACAGCTCTGGGGCCAACGTCCTGACTTTC.

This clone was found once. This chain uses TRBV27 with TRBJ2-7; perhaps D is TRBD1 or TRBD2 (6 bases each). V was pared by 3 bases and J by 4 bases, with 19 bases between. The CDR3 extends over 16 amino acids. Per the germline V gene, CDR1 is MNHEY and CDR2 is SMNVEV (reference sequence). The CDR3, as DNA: TGTGCCAGCAGTTTTCAGGGGAATAGCGGACAGTACGAGCAGTACTTC. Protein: CASSFQGNSGQYEQYF.

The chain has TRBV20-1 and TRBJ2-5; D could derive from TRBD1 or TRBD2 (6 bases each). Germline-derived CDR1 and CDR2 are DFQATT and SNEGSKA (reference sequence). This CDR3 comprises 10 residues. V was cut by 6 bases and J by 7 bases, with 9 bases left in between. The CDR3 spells CSARGATQYF. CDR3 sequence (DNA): TGCAGTGCGAGGGGGGCGACCCAGTACTTC.

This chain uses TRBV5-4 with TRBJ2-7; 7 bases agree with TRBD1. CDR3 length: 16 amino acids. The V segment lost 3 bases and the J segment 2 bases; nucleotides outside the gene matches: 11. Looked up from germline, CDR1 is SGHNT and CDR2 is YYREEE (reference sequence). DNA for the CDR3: TGTGCCAGCAGCTCATACAAGACAGGGCCAGCCTACGAGCAGTACTTC. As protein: CASSSYKTGPAYEQYF.

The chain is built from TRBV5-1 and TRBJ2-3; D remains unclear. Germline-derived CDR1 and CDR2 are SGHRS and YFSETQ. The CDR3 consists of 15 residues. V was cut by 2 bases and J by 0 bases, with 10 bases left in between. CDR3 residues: CASSFVGASTDTQYF. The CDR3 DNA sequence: TGCGCCAGCAGCTTCGTCGGCGCAAGCACAGATACGCAGTATTTT.

The CDR3 DNA reads TGTGCCACTTCACGACAGGGGGCCTACGAGCAGTACTTC. Residues: CATSRQGAYEQYF. This sequence joins TRBV6-5 and TRBJ2-7, with 9 bases lining up with TRBD1. V was pared by 10 bases and J by 2 bases, with 6 bases of the junction left unmatched. Looked up from germline, CDR1 is MNHEY and CDR2 is SVGAGI. The CDR3 spans 13 residues.

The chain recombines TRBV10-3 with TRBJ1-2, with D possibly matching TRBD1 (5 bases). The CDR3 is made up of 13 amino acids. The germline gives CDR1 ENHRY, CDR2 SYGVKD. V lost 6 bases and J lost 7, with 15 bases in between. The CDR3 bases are TGTGCCATCAGCCCGGAGGGGTATGGTGGCTACACCTTC. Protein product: CAISPEGYGGYTF.